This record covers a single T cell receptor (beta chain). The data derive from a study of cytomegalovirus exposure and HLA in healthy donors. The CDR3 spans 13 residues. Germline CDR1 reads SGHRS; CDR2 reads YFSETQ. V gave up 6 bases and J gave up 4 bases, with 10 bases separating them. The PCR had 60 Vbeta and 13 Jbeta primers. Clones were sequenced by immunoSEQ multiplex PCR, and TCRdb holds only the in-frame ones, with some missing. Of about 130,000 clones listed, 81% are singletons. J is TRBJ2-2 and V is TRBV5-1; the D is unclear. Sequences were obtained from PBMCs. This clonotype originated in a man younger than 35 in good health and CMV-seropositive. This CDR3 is CASNELGTGELFF. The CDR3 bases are TGCGCCAGCAACGAGCTCGGCACCGGGGAGCTGTTTTTT.